What follows is one T cell receptor (beta chain) and its context. Germline V CDR1 and CDR2: SGHNT, YENEEA. The CDR3 is 14 amino acids. With 6 bases clipped from V and 7 bases from J, the junction kept 9 bases outside the gene matches. This sample was included in a study of tumor-infiltrating lymphocytes in localized non-small cell lung cancer. Generated by immunoSEQ multiplex PCR, the TCRdb table keeps only in-frame clones and is missing some. The repertoire holds about 8,500 clones, approximately 75% seen once, with under 7% in the top ten. V and J are TRBV11-3 and TRBJ2-7, with 10 positions matching TRBD1. Sample: uninvolved lung tissue not adjacent to the tumor. This clonotype was sampled from a human donor with non-small cell lung cancer. The CDR3 region has the DNA TGTGCCAGCAGTCGTCGACAGGGGGCGCGAGAGCAGTACTTC. This gives the protein CASSRRQGAREQYF.